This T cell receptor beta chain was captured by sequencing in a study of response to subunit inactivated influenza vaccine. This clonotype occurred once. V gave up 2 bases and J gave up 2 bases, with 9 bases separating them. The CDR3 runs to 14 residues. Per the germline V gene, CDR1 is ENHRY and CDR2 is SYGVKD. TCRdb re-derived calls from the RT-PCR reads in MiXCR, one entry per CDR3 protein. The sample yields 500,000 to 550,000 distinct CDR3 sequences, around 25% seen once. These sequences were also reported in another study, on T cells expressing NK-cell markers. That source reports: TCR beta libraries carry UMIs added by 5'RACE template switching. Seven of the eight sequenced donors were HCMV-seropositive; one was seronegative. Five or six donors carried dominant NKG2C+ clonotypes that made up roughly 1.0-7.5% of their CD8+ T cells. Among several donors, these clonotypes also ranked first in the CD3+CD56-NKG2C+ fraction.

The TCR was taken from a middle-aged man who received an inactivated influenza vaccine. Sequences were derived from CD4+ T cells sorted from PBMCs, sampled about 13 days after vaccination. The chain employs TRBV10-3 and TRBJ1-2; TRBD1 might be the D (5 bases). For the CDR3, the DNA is TGTGCCATCAGTGAGGCCAGGGACAACTATGGCTACACCTTC. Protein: CAISEARDNYGYTF.